The 29 T cell receptor beta chains reported below all come from one sample, sequenced in a study of shared clonotypes between healthy human individuals. Naive CD8 isolation took CD45RO-negative cells positively selected for CCR7 and excluded terminally differentiated effector memory CD45RA+ cells. Method: immunoSEQ multiplex PCR; TCRdb's copy keeps in-frame clones and lacks some. The sample holds millions of clones; over 85% are singletons and the top ten take about 1.1%. What was sequenced was naive CD8+ T cells sorted from blood. Receptors originate from a man in his late teens or twenties in good health.

This chain connects TRBV5-4 to TRBJ1-2; 7 bases match TRBD1. J lost 4 bases, V lost 4 bases, and 7 bases had no gene match. This CDR3 contains 14 residues. The germline V gene encodes CDR1 SGHNT and CDR2 YYREEE (reference sequence). The CDR3 DNA reads as TGTGCCAGCAGCGGGGGTGGGACAGCCTATGGCTACACCTTC. Amino acids: CASSGGGTAYGYTF.

The chain combines TRBV4-1 with TRBJ2-3, with D perhaps assigned TRBD1 or TRBD2 (5 bases each). The CDR3 runs 19 residues. CDR1 is MGHRA, CDR2 YSYEKL, per germline. Trimming took off 0 bases at V and 0 bases at J, with 19 bases between the two ends. The CDR3 DNA follows: TGCGCCAGCAGCCAAGATATCGGCCGGGGCGTACAGAGCACAGATACGCAGTATTTT. Encoded protein: CASSQDIGRGVQSTDTQYF.

For this clone: Other DNA sequences of this sample code for an identical CDR3. The V call is TRBV5-4, the J call TRBJ1-4, with D maybe TRBD1 (5 bases). The CDR3 length is 12 residues. Germline CDR1 is SGHNT and CDR2 is YYREEE (reference sequence). V lost 0 bases to trimming and J lost 8 bases, with 5 bases between them. CDR3 region: CASSLGGEKLFF. The CDR3 nucleotides read TGTGCCAGCAGCTTGGGGGGGGAAAAACTGTTTTTT.

The CDR3 DNA sequence: TGCAGCGCCGGAACGACAGGGGGATATGGCTACACCTTC. Translating gives CSAGTTGGYGYTF. The J gene is TRBJ1-2, the V gene TRBV29-1, with 9 bases matching TRBD1. CDR1 SQVTM and CDR2 ANQGSEA come from the germline V gene. CDR3 length: 13 residues. The ends lost 7 bases at V and 5 bases at J; junction bases unmatched: 8.

The J gene is TRBJ1-6, the V gene TRBV9; D is perhaps TRBD1 (6 bases). CDR1 SGDLS and CDR2 YYNGEE come from the germline V gene. V was cut by 1 base and J by 10 bases, with 18 bases left in between. The CDR3 consists of 16 residues. The CDR3 region is CASSVSSGTPWSPLHF. CDR3 DNA: TGTGCCAGCAGCGTATCCTCCGGGACACCCTGGTCACCCCTCCACTTT.

This chain connects TRBV7-6 to TRBJ2-5, with TRBD2 identical over 9 bases. With 5 bases clipped from V and 5 bases from J, the junction kept 15 bases outside the gene matches. This CDR3 spans 17 amino acids. The V gene's germline CDR1 is SGHVS and CDR2 FNYEAQ. The CDR3 DNA follows: TGTGCCAGCAGCACGAGGACTAGCGCCCGAGGAGGGGAGACCCAGTACTTC. It codes for CASSTRTSARGGETQYF.

This clone has a single count. The genes are TRBV27 and TRBJ2-7; TRBD1 aligns across 10 bases. V shed 3 bases and J 6 bases; nucleotides not matched to a gene: 14. Germline CDR1 reads MNHEY; CDR2 reads SMNVEV (reference sequence). The CDR3 has 17 residues. The CDR3 loop reads CASSLIPDRGNLPEQYF. DNA of the CDR3: TGTGCCAGCAGTTTGATCCCGGACAGGGGGAACCTCCCCGAGCAGTACTTC.

The chain couples TRBV7-9 to TRBJ1-6; 7 positions match TRBD1. The germline V gene has CDR1 SEHNR and CDR2 FQNEAQ (reference sequence). This CDR3 spans 15 amino acids. Germline trimming cut 5 bases from V and 7 bases from J; bases unmatched to any gene: 8. CDR3 sequence: CASSPTGAINSPLHF. The CDR3, as DNA: TGTGCCAGCAGCCCAACAGGGGCCATCAATTCACCCCTCCACTTT.

The CDR3 sequence is CASSLRTEVDYEQYF. CDR3 sequence (DNA): TGTGCCAGCAGCTTAAGAACGGAGGTGGACTACGAGCAGTACTTC. This chain connects TRBV7-2 to TRBJ2-7, with a possible D match to TRBD2 (5 bases). This CDR3 is built from 15 residues. CDR1 is SGHTA, CDR2 FQGNSA, per germline. V dropped 2 bases and J dropped 3 bases, with 14 bases sitting between them.

The chain couples TRBV27 to TRBJ2-7; 8 bases match TRBD2. The CDR3 is 16 residues long. J lost 0 bases, V lost 5 bases, and 9 bases had no gene match. From germline, CDR1 is MNHEY and CDR2 SMNVEV (reference sequence). The CDR3 loop is CASSPSSGQFSYEQYF. Here the CDR3 DNA reads TGTGCCAGCAGTCCTTCTAGCGGGCAATTCTCCTACGAGCAGTACTTC.

The chain recombines TRBV2 with TRBJ2-3, with 7 bases lining up with TRBD1. This CDR3 comprises 14 residues. Per germline, CDR1 SNHLY and CDR2 FYNNEI. The trim removed 10 bases at V and 1 base at J, leaving 8 bases unmatched. The CDR3 protein is CATYVRGRTDTQYF. CDR3 nucleotides: TGTGCCACCTACGTGAGGGGGCGCACAGATACGCAGTATTTT.

The chain uses TRBV6-5 and TRBJ1-2; D is ambiguous. Trimming pared 2 bases from V and 0 bases from J, leaving 10 bases between. The CDR3 consists of 15 residues. In germline, CDR1 is MNHEY, CDR2 SVGAGI. The CDR3 spells CASSYLDEANYGYTF. CDR3 nucleotide sequence: TGTGCCAGCAGTTACCTCGACGAAGCTAACTATGGCTACACCTTC.

The chain is built from TRBV9 and TRBJ1-1; the D gene is possibly TRBD1 (6 bases). Trimming pared 0 bases from V and 0 bases from J, leaving 21 bases between. This CDR3 is built from 19 residues. Germline V lookup: CDR1 SGDLS, CDR2 YYNGEE. CDR3 in DNA: TGTGCCAGCAGCGTAGGAGGGGACATCCCCGGCCTGATGAACACTGAAGCTTTCTTT. Translating gives CASSVGGDIPGLMNTEAFF.

The chain joins TRBV7-9 to TRBJ2-3, with D unresolved. The V gene lost 2 bases and the J gene lost 1 base, with 10 bases spanning the gap. Germline CDR1 SEHNR, CDR2 FQNEAQ (reference sequence). The CDR3 length is 15 residues. CDR3 sequence: CASSLNLRGTDTQYF. DNA of the CDR3: TGTGCCAGCAGCTTAAATCTACGGGGCACAGATACGCAGTATTTT.

V gene TRBV6-5 combines with J gene TRBJ1-4; D not certain. This CDR3 is built from 15 residues. Germline V gives CDR1 MNHEY, CDR2 SVGAGI. V was cut by 0 bases and J by 8 bases, with 13 bases left in between. The CDR3 loop reads CASSYSDGFGEKLFF. CDR3 coding DNA: TGTGCCAGCAGTTACTCGGACGGATTTGGAGAAAAACTGTTTTTT.

The J gene is TRBJ2-1, the V gene TRBV5-6; 8 bases match TRBD2. The CDR3 is 14 residues long. CDR1 is SGHDT and CDR2 is YYEEEE in the germline V gene. Trimming at V came to 3 bases and at J to 7 bases, leaving 6 bases not matched to a gene. The DNA for the CDR3 is TGTGCCAGCAGCTACGGGGGACTAGGTAATGAGCAGTTCTTC. Translating gives CASSYGGLGNEQFF.

The V gene is TRBV7-6, the J gene TRBJ2-5; D call uncertain. This CDR3 has 12 amino acids. Trimming left V 3 bases short and J 5 bases short, with 7 bases between. From germline, CDR1 is SGHVS and CDR2 FNYEAQ. The CDR3 protein is CASSFDRETQYF. In DNA, the CDR3 is TGTGCCAGCAGCTTTGACCGCGAGACCCAGTACTTC.

The chain has TRBV14 and TRBJ2-1, with TRBD2 matching over 10 bases. The germline V gene encodes CDR1 SGHDN and CDR2 FVKESK. V gave up 4 bases and J gave up 4 bases; unmatched junction bases: 1. The CDR3 has 14 residues. The CDR3 sequence: CASSPLAGYNEQFF. The DNA for the CDR3 is TGTGCCAGCAGCCCACTAGCGGGGTACAATGAGCAGTTCTTC.

The chain couples TRBV29-1 to TRBJ2-4; 9 bases are shared with TRBD1. The junction had 6 bases not matched to a gene; V was cut back by 3 bases and J by 6 bases. CDR3 length: 14 residues. Looked up from germline, CDR1 is SQVTM and CDR2 is ANQGSEA. The CDR3 reads CSVDWDRAPNIQYF. The CDR3, as DNA: TGCAGCGTTGATTGGGACAGGGCGCCAAACATTCAGTACTTC.

Points on this clone: In the same sample, other DNA sequences code for this CDR3. The chain recombines TRBV5-1 with TRBJ2-7; D is unresolved. The germline CDR1 and CDR2 sequences are SGHRS and YFSETQ. V was pared by 0 bases and J by 0 bases, with 7 bases between. The CDR3 has 14 residues. The CDR3 region is CASSLEASSYEQYF. For the CDR3, the DNA is TGCGCCAGCAGCTTGGAGGCTAGCTCCTACGAGCAGTACTTC.

This chain connects TRBV11-2 to TRBJ2-2, with D perhaps matching TRBD2 (5 bases). Looked up from germline, CDR1 is SGHAT and CDR2 is FQNNGV. The CDR3 extends over 14 amino acids. Deletions cut 5 bases from V and 7 bases from J, with 14 bases between. The CDR3 loop is CASSLGSGGGELFF. Written as DNA, the CDR3 is TGTGCCAGCAGCCTGGGGAGTGGAGGCGGGGAGCTGTTTTTT.

The chain uses TRBV19 and TRBJ2-3; 13 bases are a match to TRBD2. V lost 5 bases to trimming and J lost 1 base; unmatched junction nucleotides: 3. The CDR3 length is 16 residues. Germline V CDR1 and CDR2: LNHDA, SQIVND (reference sequence). The chain's CDR3 is CASSPGLAGGTDTQYF. CDR3 sequence (DNA): TGTGCCAGTAGTCCTGGACTAGCGGGAGGCACAGATACGCAGTATTTT.

This chain links TRBV6-5 with TRBJ1-1, with a tentative D call TRBD1 (5 bases). The CDR3 has 14 residues. In germline, CDR1 is MNHEY, CDR2 SVGAGI. Trimming took 6 bases from V and 7 from J, leaving 18 bases between them. CDR3 DNA: TGTGCCAGCAGGCCGGGACCCCCGCCTTTTGAAGCTTTCTTT. It encodes CASRPGPPPFEAFF.

The chain employs TRBV7-9 and TRBJ2-7, with D possibly being TRBD1 (6 bases). Trimming cost V 3 bases and J 1 base, with 16 bases left between them. Per the germline V gene, CDR1 is SEHNR and CDR2 is FQNEAQ (reference sequence). The length of the CDR3 is 16 residues. CDR3 sequence (DNA): TGTGCCAGCAGCTTGGGAAGCGGACAGCTTTCCTACGAGCAGTACTTC. It yields the protein CASSLGSGQLSYEQYF.

The V call is TRBV28, the J call TRBJ1-2, with D possibly being TRBD1 (6 bases). This CDR3 has 16 amino acids. CDR1 is MDHEN, CDR2 SYDVKM, per germline. The V end was cut by 1 base, the J end by 4 bases, with 16 bases between. The CDR3 DNA is TGTGCCAGCAGTTTATTATGGGGGCAGGGAGTCTATGGCTACACCTTC. It translates to CASSLLWGQGVYGYTF.

V and J are TRBV7-9 and TRBJ1-2; D not resolved. The length of the CDR3 is 14 residues. V dropped 1 base and J dropped 1 base, with 7 bases sitting between them. CDR1 is SEHNR, CDR2 FQNEAQ, per germline (reference sequence). The CDR3 bases are TGTGCCAGCAGCTTAGTTCCCGATAACTATGGCTACACCTTC. Translating gives CASSLVPDNYGYTF.

The chain links TRBV4-1 to TRBJ1-5; weak D call: TRBD1 (6 bases). Trimming stripped 0 bases from V and 6 bases from J, with 18 bases between. The CDR3 contains 17 residues. From germline, CDR1 is MGHRA and CDR2 YSYEKL. The CDR3: CASSQDPPTGSRQPQHF. The CDR3 bases are TGCGCCAGCAGCCAAGATCCACCTACAGGGAGCCGTCAGCCCCAGCATTTT.

The V call is TRBV14, the J call TRBJ2-2; D is undetermined. V lost 4 bases, J lost 5 bases, and 8 bases lay in between. The V gene's germline CDR1 is SGHDN and CDR2 FVKESK. This CDR3 has 13 amino acids. CDR3 nucleotides: TGTGCCAGCAGCCCCTTTGTAACCGGGGAGCTGTTTTTT. Translating it yields CASSPFVTGELFF.

The V gene is TRBV7-9, the J gene TRBJ2-4, with D possibly matching TRBD1 (5 bases). V was clipped by 5 bases and J by 0 bases, with 14 bases between them. The CDR3 length is 16 residues. Germline values: CDR1 SEHNR, CDR2 FQNEAQ (reference sequence). CDR3 sequence: CASSDGQHLAKNIQYF. The DNA of the CDR3 is TGTGCCAGCAGCGACGGACAACACCTAGCCAAAAACATTCAGTACTTC.